This T cell receptor beta chain was retrieved from a study of cytomegalovirus exposure and HLA in healthy donors. Whole-study context: Around 80 million unique TCR sequences came from HLA-typed donors in an early release. Study results and limitations: Equally common other TCR beta chains were less clonally expanded than HLA-associated ones, a later analysis found. Likely technical artifact: a cluster of highly shared sequence variants. Specificity for CMV antigens was confirmed in vitro for a few of the CMV-associated chains.

Turning to this clone: Its antigen is unidentified.

Germline trimming cut 4 bases from V and 7 bases from J; bases unmatched to any gene: 7. CDR3 length equals 15 residues. Looked up from germline, CDR1 is MGHDK and CDR2 is SYGVNS. Amplification used 60 Vbeta primers and 13 Jbeta primers. Libraries were prepared by immunoSEQ multiplex PCR; TCRdb keeps only in-frame clonotypes and omits some of them. The table has some 150,000 clones, 9.4% seen once. The sequencing sample was made of PBMCs. The chain carries TRBV25-1 and TRBJ1-6, with TRBD1 identical over 7 bases. The origin of this receptor is a male donor in good health and CMV-seronegative. This chain's CDR3 is CASSVSGGRNSPLHF. Here the CDR3 DNA reads TGTGCCAGCAGTGTCTCAGGGGGTCGCAATTCACCCCTCCACTTT.